Here is one T cell receptor (beta chain) with its context. V was clipped by 6 bases and J by 5 bases, with 13 bases between them. The CDR3 has 13 residues. The V gene's germline CDR1 is MNHEY and CDR2 SVGAGI. These data come from a study of control samples from healthy donors and cancer patients. Here immunoSEQ multiplex PCR was the method, and the copy in TCRdb shows in-frame clones only, minus some. This sample has about 65,000 clones, with 90% found just once. The sample was PBMCs. The sequence was obtained from a woman aged 45-60 years with colorectal cancer. The chain combines TRBV6-5 with TRBJ1-2; a possible D gene is TRBD1 (5 bases). CDR3 sequence reads: CASRKGRDYGYTF. In DNA form, the CDR3 reads TGTGCCAGCAGAAAAGGCAGGGATTATGGCTACACCTTC.